This entry describes one T cell receptor (beta chain). Its antigen is unknown. It is unclear where the CDR3 begins or ends on the DNA, so no DNA is shown, and the CDR3 is as TCRdb lists it. It was with 60 Vbeta and 13 Jbeta primers that the PCR ran. Only in-frame clones appear in the TCRdb table, and some are missing; sequencing was by immunoSEQ multiplex PCR. Recorded for this sample: around 35,000 clones. This entry belongs to a study of cytomegalovirus exposure and HLA in healthy donors. Study outcomes and limitations: Most of the TCR beta V segments (in an earlier analysis) were productive either about 87% or about 30% of the time.

Ends included, the CDR3 has 14 residues. CDR1 and CDR2 from the germline V gene are MNHNS and SASEGT. The sample consisted of PBMCs. The TCR was taken from a woman aged 40 to 50 in good health and CMV-seropositive. The chain has TRBV6-1 and TRBJ2-3; the DNA was not used to check the table's D call, TRBD1. The CDR3 loop reads CASILDRATDTQYF.